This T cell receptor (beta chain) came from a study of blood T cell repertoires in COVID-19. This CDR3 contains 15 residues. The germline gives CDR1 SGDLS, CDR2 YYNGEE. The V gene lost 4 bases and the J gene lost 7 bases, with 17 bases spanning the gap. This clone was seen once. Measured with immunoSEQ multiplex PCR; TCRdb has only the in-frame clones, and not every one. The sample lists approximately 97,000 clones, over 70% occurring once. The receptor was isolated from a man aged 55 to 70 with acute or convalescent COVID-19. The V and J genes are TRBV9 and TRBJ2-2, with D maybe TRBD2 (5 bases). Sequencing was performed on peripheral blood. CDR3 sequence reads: CASSPPGVFGGELFF. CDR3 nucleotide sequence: TGTGCCAGCAGCCCCCCCGGGGTCTTCGGCGGGGAGCTGTTTTTT.